The present entry profiles one T cell receptor beta chain with its context. The target of this receptor is not known. Per-nucleotide qualities are absent, and no much larger clonotype sits a single base away. This sample is part of a study of CD8+ T cells in alopecia areata (dated by TCRdb to between 2017 and 2018). Background on the whole study: The treated patients, all with moderate-to-severe alopecia areata, were enrolled in an open-label pilot trial of oral tofacitinib given at 5 to 10 mg twice daily. In both human patients and the C3H/HeJ mouse model, the study applied high-throughput TCRbeta sequencing to look at T cell clonal expansion in alopecia areata. In humans, TCRbeta sequencing was performed on scalp tissue and on sorted CD4+ and CD8+ peripheral blood T cells from healthy controls and from patients with patchy or totalis/universalis alopecia areata. Scalp clonality was compared among normal scalp (n=4), patchy alopecia areata scalp (n=8), and alopecia totalis/universalis scalp (n=8). RNA was obtained with the PAXgene miRNA kit for fixed scalp, the miRNeasy kit for PBMCs, and the RNeasy kit for mouse skin. Tofacitinib was given for 6 to 18 months, followed by 6 months of follow-up off drug to assess delayed response and recurrence. Biopsies were taken from tofacitinib-treated patients at baseline and again at 4 and 24 weeks into treatment, and several of those patients also had a later scalp biopsy. immunoSEQ multiplex PCR using 35 Vbeta forward primers and 13 Jbeta reverse primers was used to amplify TCRbeta CDR3 regions. Disease severity in treated patients was measured with the SALT score, which quantifies the percentage of affected scalp surface area. Summary of the overall study and its limitations: During tofacitinib treatment, many expanded lesional clones remained in scalp and blood, and this persistence may partly explain relapse after treatment is stopped. Because the treated cohort was small and included a single nonresponder, larger studies are needed to assess links between baseline CD8+ expansion and response. TCR sequences shared between patients were less clear than in mice, possibly partly because of HLA diversity in the patient population. Lesional scalp, especially in alopecia totalis/universalis, showed higher clonality and more expanded CD8+ clones than normal scalp, suggesting antigenic drive. Tofacitinib significantly lowered scalp clonality and the number of expanded CD8+ clones among the top 100 scalp clones. Resident alphabeta T cells in normal human skin are also sequenced, complicating scalp TCR repertoire analysis, unlike mouse skin dominated by gammadelta T cells.

Read against the paper, the sample's treatment or condition label means: oral pan-JAK inhibitor, 5-10 mg twice daily. Lesional scalp punch biopsies and peripheral blood were collected from alopecia areata patients. PBMCs were separated by density centrifugation and stained for CD3, CD4 and CD8, after which CD4+ and CD8+ T cells were sorted on a FACSAria. A distance of 12 bases separates the germline ends of V and J, which lose 1 base and 5 bases respectively. Based on the germline V gene (reference sequence), the CDR1 and CDR2 sequences are LNHDA and SQIVND. The CDR3 has 14 amino acids, counting the end cysteine and phenylalanine. Only the CDR3 region is kept as DNA, spanning 42 bases read in frame from base 1. Library creation used the immunoSEQ multiplex PCR assay. RNA was extracted from all samples and reverse transcribed into cDNA as template for TCR sequencing. First-strand cDNA was synthesized with SuperScript III using a 2:1 mix of oligo-dT and random hexamers. A synthetic immune receptor repertoire was used to measure amplification bias, and any remaining bias was corrected computationally. Regarding the original processing steps: After raw reads were preprocessed to remove errors, the CDR3 was defined following IMGT conventions as running from the conserved cysteine to phenylalanine. Clonality was computed as 1 minus the Shannon entropy, with the entropy normalized by log2 of the number of productive unique TCRs. CD4 or CD8 identity of scalp clones was inferred by cross-referencing scalp TCRbeta sequences with sorted blood CD4 and CD8 repertoires. The clones in this table, taken by TCRdb from immuneACCESS, are in-frame only. Not every clone is retained; where verified, under half of the shortfall comes from an unresolved V gene, and the cause of the rest is unknown. Clone size and the V and J calls come from that table; the DNA yielded D and trimming. The sample includes 100,000 or so clones, with about three fifths observed a single time. The top ten constitute about 17% of the sample.

The TCR sequence derives from a human donor with alopecia areata. The sequence is built from TRBV19 and TRBJ2-7, with no reliable assignment of the D segment. Here the sequenced sample was CD8+ T cells sorted from blood, taken around week 55, from a patient treated with tofacitinib. DNA sequence: TGTGCCAGTAGTATAGCTGCCGGACCTAACGAGCAGTACTTC. Translation gives CASSIAAGPNEQYF. Reference TRBV19 and TRBJ2-7 genes cover what lies past the CDR3, so the full variable domain is DGGITQSPKYLFRKEGQNVTLSCEQNLNHDAMYWYRQDPGQGLRLIYYSQIVNDFQKGDIAEGYSVSREKKESFPLTVTSAQKNPTAFYLCASSIAAGPNEQYFGPGTRLTVT.